This T cell receptor (beta chain) appears in the sequencing data of a study of CD8 T cells in ankylosing spondylitis. Whole-study results and caveats: Disease-linked clones were CD8+ and relatively rare in peripheral blood. Within ankylosing spondylitis blood, a TCR beta motif made up of roughly eight highly homologous variants appeared to be characteristic.

TCRdb itself ran the 5' RACE reads through MiXCR, one entry per CDR3 protein. This sample has 200,000 to 300,000 distinct CDR3 sequences, with about 10% found just once. This clonotype was detected many times. The antigen is not known. The sequence came from a male donor with ankylosing spondylitis or in good health (not recorded which). Sequencing input: blood, either unsorted or a sorted T cell fraction (not recorded which).

CDR3: CAWSGPNEQFF. DNA of the CDR3: TGTGCCTGGAGTGGCCCCAATGAGCAGTTCTTC. V usage is TRBV30 and J usage is TRBJ2-1, with D uncertain. This CDR3 region has 11 residues. CDR1 is GTSNPN and CDR2 is SVGIG in the germline V gene (reference sequence). V gave up 1 base and J gave up 6 bases, with 4 bases separating them. Combining the CDR3 with reference TRBV30 and TRBJ2-1 gives the whole variable domain SQTIHQWPATLVQPVGSPLSLECTVEGTSNPNLYWYRQAAGRGLQLLFYSVGIGQISSEVPQNLSASRPQDRQFILSSKKLLLSDSGFYLCAWSGPNEQFFGPGTRLTVL.